The 15 T cell receptor beta chains below all came from one sample that was sequenced in a study of blood T cell repertoires in COVID-19 (dated by TCRdb to the early 2020s). The library was made by the immunoSEQ multiplex PCR assay. In TCRdb, the immuneACCESS table is reduced to in-frame sequences with V and J assigned. These tables do not hold every clone; where another copy was compared, an unresolved V gene accounts for under half, and the others remain unexplained. The sample has hundreds of thousands of clones on record, about 87% of them singletons. The ten largest make up around 2% of the sample. The sample was PBMCs or T cells enriched from blood (not recorded which). These receptors all stem from a man aged 35 to 55 in a cohort exposed to, infected with or recovered from COVID-19 (not recorded which).

This clone was counted a single time. V usage is TRBV7-8 and J usage is TRBJ2-3; 12 nucleotides line up with TRBD2. V was clipped by 5 bases and J by 0 bases; unmatched bases: 3. The CDR3 spans 16 residues. CDR1 SGHVS and CDR2 FQNEAQ come from the germline V gene. The CDR3 region has the DNA TGTGCCAGCAGCCTCGGGACTAGCGGGAGCACAGATACGCAGTATTTT. Residues: CASSLGTSGSTDTQYF. The variable domain in full, completed from reference TRBV7-8 and TRBJ2-3, reads GAGVSQSPRYKVAKRGQDVALRCDPISGHVSLFWYQQALGQGPEFLTYFQNEAQLDKSGLPSDRFFAERPEGSVSTLKIQRTQQEDSAVYLCASSLGTSGSTDTQYFGPGTRLTVL.

The rearrangement uses TRBV27 and TRBJ2-7; D may be TRBD2 (6 bases). Germline CDR1 and CDR2: MNHEY and SMNVEV (reference sequence). This CDR3 is built from 14 residues. Deletions cut 6 bases from V and 7 bases from J, with 19 bases between. The CDR3 nucleotides read TGTGCCAGCAGGGGTGGGACTCAACCTGGAGAGCAGTACTTC. Encoded protein: CASRGGTQPGEQYF.

V is TRBV10-1 and J is TRBJ2-1; 10 bases are a match to TRBD2. Germline V lookup: CDR1 WNHNN, CDR2 SYGVQD (reference sequence). The CDR3 is 15 residues long. The V segment lost 3 bases and the J segment 7 bases; nucleotides outside the gene matches: 6. The DNA of the CDR3 is TGCGCCAGCAGTGACCGGGCTAGCGGGAGTAATGAGCAGTTCTTC. The encoded protein is CASSDRASGSNEQFF.

CDR3 in amino acids: CAISESMARAPGELFF. The CDR3 DNA follows: TGTGCCATCAGTGAGTCGATGGCCAGGGCGCCCGGGGAGCTGTTTTTT. This chain joins TRBV10-3 and TRBJ2-2, with D perhaps matching TRBD1 (5 bases). Germline CDR1 and CDR2: ENHRY and SYGVKD. Trimming stripped 0 bases from V and 6 bases from J, with 14 bases between. CDR3 length: 16 residues.

This clone was found once. The chain combines TRBV28 with TRBJ2-1; no firm D call. CDR3 length equals 12 residues. Trimming cost V 3 bases and J 7 bases, with 7 bases left between them. The germline CDR1 and CDR2 sequences are MDHEN and SYDVKM. In DNA, the CDR3 is TGTGCCAGCAGTTTTGTTCCTAATGAGCAGTTCTTC. Translation gives CASSFVPNEQFF.

The DNA for the CDR3 is TGTGCCAGCAGCTACCGACCTATCCAGACAGGAGTCTCTGGAAACACCATATATTTT. Its protein product is CASSYRPIQTGVSGNTIYF. The chain employs TRBV7-8 and TRBJ1-3; D may be TRBD1 (6 bases). Germline CDR1 reads SGHVS; CDR2 reads FQNEAQ. CDR3 size: 19 residues. The germline V and J ends were trimmed by 4 bases and 0 bases, with 22 bases remaining between them.

A note on this clone: Distinct nucleotide sequences in the sample also encode this CDR3. This chain uses TRBV6-5 with TRBJ1-5, with D maybe TRBD1 (5 bases). Germline V lookup: CDR1 MNHEY, CDR2 SVGAGI. The germline V and J ends were trimmed by 6 bases and 0 bases, with 9 bases remaining between them. CDR3 length equals 14 residues. CDR3 region: CASSLQGSNQPQHF. The DNA of the CDR3 is TGTGCCAGCAGCCTCCAGGGTAGCAATCAGCCCCAGCATTTT.

This clone was detected once. The chain recombines TRBV7-2 with TRBJ2-7; 12 nucleotides align to TRBD1. The V gene's germline CDR1 is SGHTA and CDR2 FQGNSA. This CDR3 comprises 14 residues. J lost 4 bases, V lost 4 bases, and 2 bases had no gene match. The CDR3 loop is CASSSGQGAYEQYF. CDR3 sequence (DNA): TGTGCCAGCAGCTCGGGACAGGGGGCTTACGAGCAGTACTTC. Full variable domain (missing parts from reference TRBV7-2 and TRBJ2-7): GAGVSQSPSNKVTEKGKDVELRCDPISGHTALYWYRQSLGQGLEFLIYFQGNSAPDKSGLPSDRFSAERTGGSVSTLTIQRTQQEDSAVYLCASSSGQGAYEQYFGPGTRLTVT.

This clone was seen only once. The rearrangement joins TRBV11-2 to TRBJ1-6; D is unclear. Trimming took off 5 bases at V and 6 bases at J, with 17 bases between the two ends. The CDR3 runs 16 residues. Per the germline V gene, CDR1 is SGHAT and CDR2 is FQNNGV. The CDR3 DNA reads as TGTGCCAGCAGCCCGTTCTCCCGGGATCGTAATTCACCCCTCCACTTT. Protein sequence: CASSPFSRDRNSPLHF.

This clone was picked up one time. Germline is not matched at one junction end, which may reflect a read error. The rearrangement links TRBV19 to TRBJ2-2; 8 nucleotides line up with TRBD1. Germline V CDR1 and CDR2: LNHDA, SQIVND (reference sequence). The CDR3 sequence is 13 residues long. CDR3 protein: CAGRQGSAGELFF. CDR3 bases: TGTGCCGGTAGACAGGGGAGCGCCGGGGAGCTGTTTTTT.

The chain joins TRBV7-6 to TRBJ1-4, with D tentatively TRBD1 (6 bases). This CDR3 has 14 amino acids. The V gene lost 2 bases and the J gene lost 3 bases, with 7 bases spanning the gap. CDR1 is SGHVS and CDR2 is FNYEAQ in the germline V gene. The CDR3 DNA follows: TGTGCCAGCAGCTTATACAGGGCTAATGAAAAACTGTTTTTT. This encodes CASSLYRANEKLFF.

The chain employs TRBV19 and TRBJ2-2, with TRBD1 matching over 8 bases. V lost 5 bases to trimming and J lost 4 bases; unmatched junction nucleotides: 3. The CDR3 covers 14 residues. The germline V gene has CDR1 LNHDA and CDR2 SQIVND (reference sequence). CDR3 residues: CASSPQGATGELFF. The CDR3 DNA reads TGTGCCAGTAGTCCCCAGGGGGCCACCGGGGAGCTGTTTTTT. Drawing the rest from reference TRBV19 and TRBJ2-2, the complete variable domain is DGGITQSPKYLFRKEGQNVTLSCEQNLNHDAMYWYRQDPGQGLRLIYYSQIVNDFQKGDIAEGYSVSREKKESFPLTVTSAQKNPTAFYLCASSPQGATGELFFGEGSRLTVL.

The chain links TRBV27 to TRBJ2-7; D gene ambiguous. With 6 bases removed from V and 4 bases from J, the gap between germline ends came to 13 bases. Per the germline V gene, CDR1 is MNHEY and CDR2 is SMNVEV (reference sequence). CDR3 length: 13 amino acids. CDR3 residues: CASSYHIQYEQYF. The CDR3 DNA sequence: TGTGCCAGCAGCTACCATATACAGTACGAGCAGTACTTC.

The V gene is TRBV7-9, the J gene TRBJ2-3, with TRBD1 identical over 8 bases. Trimming at V came to 1 base and at J to 8 bases, leaving 5 bases not matched to a gene. This CDR3 region has 14 residues. The germline gives CDR1 SEHNR, CDR2 FQNEAQ (reference sequence). CDR3 sequence: CASSLEDRVATQYF. The DNA of the CDR3 is TGTGCCAGCAGCTTAGAGGACAGGGTGGCTACGCAGTATTTT.

CDR3 bases: TGCGCCAGCAGCCAAGAGCAGGGAGGCACTGAAGCTTTCTTT. Protein product: CASSQEQGGTEAFF. The V and J genes are TRBV4-1 and TRBJ1-1; D is perhaps TRBD1 (5 bases). The CDR3 sequence is 14 residues long. Looked up from germline, CDR1 is MGHRA and CDR2 is YSYEKL. Trimming cost V 0 bases and J 4 bases, with 9 bases left between them.